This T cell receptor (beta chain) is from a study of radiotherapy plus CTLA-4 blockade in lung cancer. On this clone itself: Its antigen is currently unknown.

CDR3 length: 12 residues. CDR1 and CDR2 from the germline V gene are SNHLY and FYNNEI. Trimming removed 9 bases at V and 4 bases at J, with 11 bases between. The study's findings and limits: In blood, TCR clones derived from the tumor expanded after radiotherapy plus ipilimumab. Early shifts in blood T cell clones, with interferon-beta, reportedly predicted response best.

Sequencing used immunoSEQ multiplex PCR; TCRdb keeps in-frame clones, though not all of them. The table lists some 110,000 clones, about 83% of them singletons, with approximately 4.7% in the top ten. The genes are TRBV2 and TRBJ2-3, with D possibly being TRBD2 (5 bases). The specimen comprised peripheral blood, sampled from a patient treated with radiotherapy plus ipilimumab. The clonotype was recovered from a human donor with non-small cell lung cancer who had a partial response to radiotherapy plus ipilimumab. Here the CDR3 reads CASGSEADTQYF. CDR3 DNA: TGTGCCAGTGGGAGCGAGGCAGATACGCAGTATTTT.